Sequencing of this T cell receptor beta chain was carried out in a study of shared clonotypes between healthy human individuals (dated by TCRdb to 2019 to 2021). Concerning the study at large: Three men and two women, aged 18 to 49 years, made up the cohort. To estimate repertoire size and how much clonotype sharing occurs between individuals, the study deeply sequenced the blood TCR repertoires of roughly 5 healthy adults. Libraries were prepared and TCR repertoires were sequenced by different laboratories using diverse techniques, in order to increase sequencing depth and limit assay-specific biases. Each donor's leukapheresis produced roughly between roughly 0.94 and 9.5 billion PBMCs. Per donor, three plates each were used for CD4 naive and CD4 memory, two for CD8 naive, and one for CD8 memory.

Comment on this clone: Its specific antigen is unknown. No much larger clonotype is one base removed from it; base qualities were not supplied. Other DNA sequences within the sample encode an identical CDR3.

TCR CDR3 regions were amplified from genomic DNA by multiplex PCR using the deep immunoSEQ assay. Extracted genomic DNA from each cell subset was spread evenly across all wells of several immunoSEQ 96-well plates, with each plate serving as a replicate. For sorted subsets, roughly 200 ng genomic DNA, equal to tens of thousands of T cell genomes, was loaded into each replicate PCR. Purified libraries were quantified with a Qubit 3.0 fluorometer, sized on a Bioanalyzer 2100, and re-quantified with the KAPA Library Quantification kit. A separate single-read 150-cycle Illumina NextSeq 550 flow cell was used to sequence each immunoSEQ 96-well plate. From the authors' description of their analysis: The immunoSEQ output contained only junctional sequences without quality scores, so filtering could not match that applied to full-length reads. To assign V/J genes and CDR3, sequences were annotated against IMGT germline references using PyIR, a Python wrapper for IgBLAST v1.9. Reads were removed for weak V/J assignments (E-value above 1e-6), missing CDR3, stop codons, out-of-frame junctions, or ambiguous translated residues. V3J clonotypes were defined by identical inferred V gene, J gene, and CDR3 amino acid sequence. To compute the percentage overlap between repertoires, the number of shared unique clonotypes was divided by the size of the smaller repertoire. Repertoire richness was assessed with RTK rarefaction, the Chao1 estimator, and Recon v2.1 estimates of unobserved clonotypes. Generation probabilities for all TCRbeta clonotypes obtained by the gDNA method from a handful of donors were computed using OLGA. The table comes from immuneACCESS by way of TCRdb, which keeps in-frame sequences with V and J called. Part of the clones is missing from these tables; in studies checked, under half for an unresolved V gene and the rest for unknown reasons. V, J and clone size are taken as reported in that table, and D and trimming were inferred from the DNA itself. The sample includes fewer than 400,000 clones, with around 74% observed a single time. About a tenth of the sample is held by the ten biggest clonotypes.

Overall study results and their limits: Larger estimated clonotype richness was generally found for naive subsets than for memory subsets. Rarefaction of sorted-subset datasets indicated incomplete sequencing despite the large sequencing depth. Pairwise subsampling led to the expectation that sequencing depth would affect the degree of clonotype sharing among donors. Sampling was restricted to blood, and TCR repertoires in tissues likely differ from the TCR repertoires found in blood. Because the study included a small number of donors, the genetic and exposure-history diversity represented was limited. About 5% of naive CD4, 3% to 4% of naive CD8, about 2.1% of memory CD4, and about 0.4% of memory CD8 clonotypes were shared across several donors. Clonotypes shared by all four sorted-subset donors showed higher generation probabilities than non-shared clonotypes.

V is trimmed back by 8 bases and J by 1 base, and the junction contains 3 bases that no gene match accounts for. The CDR3 starts with the cysteine, ends with the phenylalanine, and has 13 residues. The kept DNA is CDR3 alone, 39 bases in frame from the first base. Taken from the germline V gene, the CDR1 and CDR2 loops are SNHLY and FYNNEI. Donors were healthy HIV-negative adults with no recently reported acute infections or vaccinations. Every donor was a Caucasian adult residing in Nashville, Tennessee, USA. CD4+ T cells were enriched through magnetic negative selection, after which naive cells were positively selected on CD45RA and the remaining negative fraction served as the memory subset. After blood collection by leukapheresis, PBMCs were isolated using Ficoll-Histopaque density gradient centrifugation and then cryopreserved in the vapor phase of liquid nitrogen. Purity and quantity of every magnetically sorted T cell population were checked by analytical flow cytometry. From each sorted fraction, genomic DNA was isolated and quantified by UV absorbance on a Nanodrop 2000c.

The origin of this receptor is a man aged 25 to 40 in good health. The source material was memory CD4+ T cells sorted from blood. Taken with the paper, the label for cell subset or site translates to: CD45RA-negative fraction. The chain uses TRBV2 and TRBJ2-5, with 8 bases aligning to TRBD2. The CDR3 in this case is CASGTSGQETQYF. In nucleotide form, the sequence is TGTGCCAGCGGAACTAGCGGCCAAGAGACCCAGTACTTC.